A single sample gave rise to the 10 T cell receptor beta chains below, sequenced in a study of T cells in Graves' hyperthyroidism and ophthalmopathy. TCR beta CDR3 regions were amplified from RNA. The HTBI primer set was used in a first-round RT-PCR of the TCR CDR3. One entry per CDR3 protein, called by TCRdb with MiXCR from the multiplex PCR reads. The table lists 600,000 to 700,000 distinct CDR3 sequences, 45% of them singletons. Sequenced: peripheral blood or thyroid tissue (not recorded which). The receptors come from an adult man with Graves' disease, either hyperthyroidism or ophthalmopathy (not recorded which).

This clonotype was detected ten times or more. V usage is TRBV2 and J usage is TRBJ1-1; D uncertain. This CDR3 is 13 amino acids long. The germline gives CDR1 SNHLY, CDR2 FYNNEI. The V end lost 1 base, the J end lost 1 base, and 4 bases lay between the germline ends. CDR3 nucleotides: TGTGCCAGCAGTGAAGGAAGGAACACTGAAGCTTTCTTT. Translated, it gives CASSEGRNTEAFF.

V is TRBV5-1 and J is TRBJ2-7; 9 bases fit TRBD1. This CDR3 has 16 amino acids. Germline CDR1 and CDR2: SGHRS and YFSETQ. Unmatched junction bases numbered 11, after V lost 0 bases and J lost 7 bases. The CDR3 loop is CASSLEVSDRGDEQYF. In DNA, the CDR3 is TGCGCCAGCAGCTTGGAGGTATCGGACAGGGGCGATGAGCAGTACTTC.

This chain uses TRBV5-1 with TRBJ1-2; 12 bases line up with TRBD1. The CDR3 has 16 residues. Losses at the gene ends were 4 bases for V and 1 base for J; bases not matched to a gene: 5. The germline CDR1 and CDR2 sequences are SGHRS and YFSETQ. In DNA form, the CDR3 reads TGCGCCAGCAGCCTGGGACAGGGGGCATTTAACTATGGCTACACCTTC. This gives the protein CASSLGQGAFNYGYTF.

V and J are TRBV11-2 and TRBJ2-2, with D perhaps matching TRBD2 (5 bases). Germline V gives CDR1 SGHAT, CDR2 FQNNGV. Trimming left V 1 base short and J 2 bases short, with 14 bases between. This CDR3 has 17 residues. In DNA form, the CDR3 reads TGTGCCAGCAGCTTAGCAGCGATCCCGGGAAACACCGGGGAGCTGTTTTTT. This gives the protein CASSLAAIPGNTGELFF. Full variable domain (outside the CDR3, taken from reference TRBV11-2 and TRBJ2-2): EAGVAQSPRYKIIEKRQSVAFWCNPISGHATLYWYQQILGQGPKLLIQFQNNGVVDDSQLPKDRFSAERLKGVDSTLKIQPAKLEDSAVYLCASSLAAIPGNTGELFFGEGSRLTVL.

At least ten counts were recorded for this clonotype. CDR3 bases: TGTGCCAGCAGGGCCGGGACAGGGAATTCACCCCTCCACTTT. Protein: CASRAGTGNSPLHF. This chain uses TRBV6-5 with TRBJ1-6, with 9 bases aligning to TRBD1. After removal of 6 bases from V and 7 bases from J, the junction contained 4 bases not matched to a gene. Per the germline V gene, CDR1 is MNHEY and CDR2 is SVGAGI. The CDR3 loop spans 14 amino acids.

This clonotype was found a few times. The J gene is TRBJ1-4, the V gene TRBV12-3 or TRBV12-4; 8 bases map to TRBD1. J was trimmed by 8 bases and V by 4 bases; bases with no gene match: 9. The CDR3 length is 15 residues. Here the CDR3 DNA reads TGTGCCAGCAGTTACCCAGGGGGCGCCATGGAAAAACTGTTTTTT. Translating gives CASSYPGGAMEKLFF.

Only a few counts were recorded for this clonotype. This chain connects TRBV12-3 or TRBV12-4 to TRBJ1-1, with D hard to call. Trimming left V 3 bases short and J 1 base short, with 15 bases between. This CDR3 comprises 16 residues. CDR3 sequence: CASSFTASQWNTEAFF. The DNA of the CDR3 is TGTGCCAGCAGTTTCACAGCCTCTCAGTGGAACACTGAAGCTTTCTTT.

Details on this clonotype: This may come from a read error, since a much larger clone is one base off. This sequence joins TRBV7-6 and TRBJ2-7; D is uncertain. Trimming removed 1 base at V and 2 bases at J, with 6 bases between. The CDR3 length is 13 residues. CDR1 and CDR2 from the germline V gene are SGHVS and FNYEAQ. The CDR3 spells CASSLGNAYEQYF. The CDR3 DNA reads TGTGCCAGCAGCTTAGGGAATGCCTACGAGCAGTACTTC.

This sequence joins TRBV29-1 and TRBJ1-2; 9 bases fit TRBD1. CDR3 length: 15 amino acids. Germline V gene lookup returns CDR1 SQVTM and CDR2 ANQGSEA. V was clipped by 1 base and J by 2 bases; unmatched bases: 5. The DNA for the CDR3 is TGCAGCGTTGAAGTAAGAGGGACAGGGAACTATGGCTACACCTTC. It specifies CSVEVRGTGNYGYTF.

In this sample, this clonotype turned up a few times. Mismatch with germline at one junction end may stem from a read error. The V gene is TRBV12-3 or TRBV12-4, the J gene TRBJ1-1, with a possible D match to TRBD1 (5 bases). This CDR3 has 14 amino acids. DNA for the CDR3: TGTGCCAGCAGTTCTCTCGGGGCAGTCCCCCCCGCATCGTTT. This translates into CASSSLGAVPPASF.